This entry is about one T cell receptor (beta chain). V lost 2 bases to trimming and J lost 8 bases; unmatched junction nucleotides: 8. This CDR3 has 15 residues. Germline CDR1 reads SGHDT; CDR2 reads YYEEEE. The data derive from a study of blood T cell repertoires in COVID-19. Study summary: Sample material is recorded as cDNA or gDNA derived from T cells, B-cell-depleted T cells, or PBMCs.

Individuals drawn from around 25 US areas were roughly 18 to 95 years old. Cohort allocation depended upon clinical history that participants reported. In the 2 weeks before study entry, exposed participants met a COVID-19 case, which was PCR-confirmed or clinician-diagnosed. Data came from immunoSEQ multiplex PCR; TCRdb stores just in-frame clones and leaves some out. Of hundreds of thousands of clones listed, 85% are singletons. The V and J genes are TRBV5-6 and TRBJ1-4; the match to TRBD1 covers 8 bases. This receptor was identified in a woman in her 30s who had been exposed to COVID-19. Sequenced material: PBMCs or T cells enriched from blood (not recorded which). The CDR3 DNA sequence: TGTGCCAGCAGCTTCAGGGGGCTAAGGAAGGAAAAACTGTTTTTT. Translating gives CASSFRGLRKEKLFF.